One sample yielded the 14 T cell receptor beta chains listed below, sequenced in a study of blood T cells in healthy people across ages. With a J-beta primer mix and a sample-barcoded 5' primer, a second PCR ran about 7 to 12 cycles. TCRdb recomputed calls from the 5' RACE reads with MiXCR, one row per CDR3 protein. The table records roughly 1.5 million distinct CDR3 sequences, about 45% of them present only once. The specimen sequenced was blood. The receptors come from a woman aged 18-30 years in good health.

This sequence joins TRBV12-3 or TRBV12-4 and TRBJ1-6; TRBD1 aligns across 9 bases. Germline trimming cut 6 bases from V and 10 bases from J; bases unmatched to any gene: 7. The CDR3 contains 14 residues. CDR3 loop: CASRLQGAGSPLHF. CDR3 DNA sequence: TGTGCCAGCAGACTACAGGGGGCAGGATCACCCCTCCACTTT.

This clonotype showed up just a few times. The CDR3 sequence: CASSLSSPSSYNSPLHF. CDR3 nucleotide sequence: TGTGCCAGCAGCTTATCCAGCCCGAGCTCCTATAATTCACCCCTCCACTTT. The chain combines TRBV7-9 with TRBJ1-6; no clear D. CDR3 size: 17 residues. In germline, CDR1 is SEHNR, CDR2 FQNEAQ (reference sequence). Trimming took 2 bases from V and 0 from J, leaving 11 bases between them.

This chain joins TRBV19 and TRBJ1-5; 10 bases line up with TRBD1. Germline V gene sequence: CDR1 LNHDA, CDR2 SQIVND (reference sequence). This CDR3 comprises 16 residues. V trimming: 6 bases; J trimming: 0 bases; junction bases outside the gene matches: 5. CDR3 loop: CASSQGQGISNQPQHF. The CDR3 DNA is TGTGCCAGTAGCCAGGGACAGGGGATTAGCAATCAGCCCCAGCATTTT.

V gene TRBV7-3 combines with J gene TRBJ2-6, with D perhaps matching TRBD1 (6 bases). V gave up 5 bases and J gave up 0 bases, with 14 bases separating them. Germline CDR1 is SGHTA and CDR2 is FQGTGA. This CDR3 spans 17 amino acids. The CDR3 coding sequence is TGTGCCAGCAGCCCGACAGGTGAAAGCTCTGGGGCCAACGTCCTGACTTTC. It codes for CASSPTGESSGANVLTF.

This clonotype came up many times. The V gene is TRBV28, the J gene TRBJ1-2; 10 positions agree with TRBD1. Germline V gene lookup returns CDR1 MDHEN and CDR2 SYDVKM. V shed 4 bases and J 0 bases; nucleotides not matched to a gene: 5. The CDR3 is 16 residues long. This CDR3 is CASSSGQGWANYGYTF. The CDR3 nucleotides read TGTGCCAGCAGTTCGGGACAGGGGTGGGCTAACTATGGCTACACCTTC.

V and J are TRBV20-1 and TRBJ1-4; 7 nucleotides line up with TRBD1. The CDR3 length is 13 residues. Germline V gene lookup returns CDR1 DFQATT and CDR2 SNEGSKA (reference sequence). With V trimmed by 6 bases and J by 4 bases, 5 bases remained unmatched. The CDR3 bases are TGCAGTGCCTCCCGGGACAGTAATGAAAAACTGTTTTTT. This codes for CSASRDSNEKLFF.

The chain joins TRBV7-8 to TRBJ2-5; 7 positions match TRBD2. CDR1 and CDR2 (germline): SGHVS, FQNEAQ. This CDR3 has 16 residues. After removal of 10 bases from V and 5 bases from J, the junction contained 19 bases not matched to a gene. The CDR3 bases are TGTGCCACCCCTGGCGGAGGGGCCGGGAGGTGGGAGACCCAGTACTTC. It translates to CATPGGGAGRWETQYF.

J is TRBJ2-1 and V is TRBV11-2; weak D call: TRBD2 (6 bases). CDR1 is SGHAT and CDR2 is FQNNGV in the germline V gene. The CDR3 has 15 amino acids. Trimming pared 1 base from V and 2 bases from J, leaving 9 bases between. The CDR3 reads CASSLAWGAYNEQFF. The CDR3, as DNA: TGTGCCAGCAGCTTAGCTTGGGGGGCCTACAATGAGCAGTTCTTC.

The chain employs TRBV28 and TRBJ2-1, with D uncertain. The length of the CDR3 is 12 residues. Trimming left V 4 bases short and J 8 bases short, with 9 bases between. Germline CDR1 and CDR2: MDHEN and SYDVKM. The CDR3 DNA is TGTGCCAGCAGTTCGGACCCACATGAGCAGTTCTTC. As protein: CASSSDPHEQFF.

This clonotype has a handful of counts. The chain recombines TRBV6-2 or TRBV6-3 with TRBJ2-3; tentative D call: TRBD2 (5 bases). Trimming shortened V by 8 bases and J by 4 bases, and 16 bases separated the two germline ends. The CDR3 totals 14 residues. Germline V CDR1 and CDR2: MNHEY, SVGEGT. The CDR3 loop reads CASASWRSADTQYF. The CDR3 nucleotides read TGTGCCAGCGCGTCGTGGAGGAGTGCAGATACGCAGTATTTT.

This clonotype showed up just a few times. V and J are TRBV15 and TRBJ1-1; the D gene is possibly TRBD1 (6 bases). The V and J ends lost 3 bases and 3 bases respectively, with 14 bases between them. The CDR3 is made up of 15 amino acids. CDR1 is LNHNV, CDR2 YYDKDF, per germline (reference sequence). The CDR3 DNA reads TGTGCCACCAGCAGGAGTGGGGGGCCCGACACTGAAGCTTTCTTT. As protein: CATSRSGGPDTEAFF. The full variable domain, with the rest looked up from reference TRBV15 and TRBJ1-1, is DAMVIQNPRYQVTQFGKPVTLSCSQTLNHNVMYWYQQKSSQAPKLLFHYYDKDFNNEADTPDNFQSRRPNTSFCFLDIRSPGLGDTAMYLCATSRSGGPDTEAFFGQGTRLTVV.

This chain's CDR3 is CSVGTPTYNEQYF. The DNA of the CDR3 is TGCAGTGTTGGGACACCAACCTACAATGAGCAGTACTTC. The chain has TRBV20-1 and TRBJ2-5; the D gene is possibly TRBD1 (6 bases). With 7 bases removed from V and 11 bases from J, the gap between germline ends came to 23 bases. Germline V gene data show CDR1 as DFQATT and CDR2 as SNEGSKA (reference sequence). The CDR3 runs to 13 residues.

This sequence joins TRBV29-1 and TRBJ2-3; the D is unclear. The V gene's germline CDR1 is SQVTM and CDR2 ANQGSEA. This CDR3 has 14 residues. V lost 6 bases to trimming and J lost 0 bases, with 13 bases between them. The CDR3 loop is CSVAPRSSTDTQYF. The CDR3, as DNA: TGCAGCGTCGCTCCTAGAAGTAGCACAGATACGCAGTATTTT.

The V and J genes are TRBV2 and TRBJ2-4; tentative D call: TRBD1 (6 bases). The J call could be wrong; TRBJ2-5 is a better fit for the DNA end. The CDR3 spans 15 residues. Germline V gene data show CDR1 as SNHLY and CDR2 as FYNNEI. CDR3 DNA sequence: TGTGCCAGCAGTGGTCGGACAGAACAAAAAGAGACCCAGTACTTC. Its protein is CASSGRTEQKETQYF.